This is a list of T cell receptor beta chains from one sample in a study of T cell responses to AZD1222 COVID-19 vaccine. Assay used: immunoSEQ multiplex PCR; TCRdb lists only in-frame clones, some missing. The table shows more than 85,000 clones, with about 86% occurring only once. The starting material was peripheral blood, obtained on day 0 of AZD1222 vaccination. Receptor source: an adult in good health. The CDR3 runs from the conserved cysteine through the conserved F or W. The D gene is left open where the match is weak. Where a row states a size, it is once, few, many or the class of an expanded clone; other rows omit it.

d_call clone_size j_call v_call cdr3_aa cdr3_nt
TRBD1 - TRBJ1-2 TRBV7-9 CASSSTGGQSLYGYTF TGTGCCAGCAGTTCGACAGGGGGGCAATCTCTTTATGGCTACACCTTC
- once TRBJ1-4 TRBV24-1 CATSDANFATNEKLFF TGTGCCACCAGTGATGCTAATTTTGCAACTAATGAAAAACTGTTTTTT
- - TRBJ1-6 TRBV27 CASSLWLPDKNSPLHF TGTGCCAGCAGTTTATGGCTGCCGGACAAAAATTCACCCCTCCACTTT
TRBD1 - TRBJ2-2 TRBV18 CASSPETGITGELFF TGTGCCAGCTCACCAGAGACAGGGATCACCGGGGAGCTGTTTTTT
TRBD1 - TRBJ1-2 TRBV7-9 CASSTQTGDGYTF TGTGCCAGCAGCACCCAAACAGGGGATGGCTACACCTTC
- once TRBJ1-1 TRBV15 CATSRSSYVNTEAFF TGTGCCACCAGCAGATCAAGCTATGTGAACACTGAAGCTTTCTTT
- - TRBJ1-3 TRBV21-1 CASSKARDGNTIYF TGTGCCAGCAGCAAAGCAAGAGACGGAAACACCATATATTTT
TRBD2 - TRBJ2-5 TRBV6-2/TRBV6-3 CASSWGGTQETQYF TGTGCCAGCAGTTGGGGGGGAACCCAAGAGACCCAGTACTTC
TRBD2 few TRBJ2-1 TRBV4-3 CASSQRGADEQFF TGCGCCAGCAGCCAGCGGGGGGCGGATGAGCAGTTCTTC
TRBD1 - TRBJ1-5 TRBV28 CASSLLTGGIQPQHF TGTGCCAGCAGTTTACTGACAGGGGGCATTCAGCCCCAGCATTTT
TRBD1 - TRBJ2-7 TRBV18 CASSSMGPRGPGEQYF TGTGCCAGCTCAAGCATGGGCCCGAGGGGGCCGGGCGAGCAGTACTTC
- - TRBJ1-2 TRBV23-1 CASSQSGRGEGYTF TGCGCCAGCAGTCAATCAGGGCGCGGGGAAGGCTACACCTTC
- - TRBJ1-1 TRBV5-1 CASSPDGTGGNTEAFF TGCGCCAGCAGCCCCGACGGAACTGGAGGGAACACTGAAGCTTTCTTT
- - TRBJ2-1 TRBV3-1/TRBV3-2 CASSHRENEQFF TGTGCCAGCAGCCACAGAGAGAATGAGCAGTTCTTC
TRBD1 - TRBJ2-5 TRBV11-2 CASSRPPTGGETQYF TGTGCCAGCAGCCGCCCTCCTACAGGGGGAGAGACCCAGTACTTC
- - TRBJ1-1 TRBV5-1 CASSQGTVNTEAFF TGCGCCAGCAGCCAGGGGACGGTGAACACTGAAGCTTTCTTT
- few TRBJ2-5 TRBV4-2 CASSQDMASEETQYF TGTGCCAGCAGCCAAGATATGGCGAGTGAAGAGACCCAGTACTTC
TRBD1 few TRBJ1-2 TRBV7-2 CASSLFGAGGFGYTF TGTGCCAGCAGCTTATTCGGGGCAGGGGGCTTTGGCTACACCTTC
TRBD1 - TRBJ1-2 TRBV14 CASSRRGRRDYGYTF TGTGCCAGCAGCCGAAGGGGGCGCCGGGACTATGGCTACACCTTC
- - TRBJ1-1 TRBV9 CASSVLPEGSTEAFF TGTGCCAGCAGCGTACTCCCTGAAGGGTCCACTGAAGCTTTCTTT
TRBD1 - TRBJ1-5 TRBV6-6 CASSAQGANNQPQHF TGTGCCAGCAGTGCACAGGGGGCAAACAATCAGCCCCAGCATTTT
- - TRBJ1-6 TRBV6-5 CASRVTAEGNSPLHF TGTGCCAGCAGAGTGACCGCGGAGGGAAATTCACCCCTCCACTTT
- - TRBJ2-3 TRBV24-1 CATSDPSGAVDTQYF TGTGCCACCAGTGATCCGTCGGGGGCAGTGGATACGCAGTATTTT
- once TRBJ1-1 TRBV6-5 CATRQARDEAFF TGTGCCACCAGGCAGGCAAGGGATGAAGCTTTCTTT
- - TRBJ1-3 TRBV7-3 CASSLYGAGSGNTIYF TGTGCCAGCAGCTTATATGGGGCCGGCTCTGGAAACACCATATATTTT
- - TRBJ1-2 TRBV3-1/TRBV3-2 CASSQEVSADYGYTF TGTGCCAGCAGCCAAGAGGTCTCAGCCGACTATGGCTACACCTTC
- - TRBJ1-2 TRBV4-2 CASSQDRQMIYGYTF TGTGCCAGCAGCCAAGATCGGCAGATGATTTATGGCTACACCTTC
- - TRBJ1-5 TRBV2 CASKKGDTSNQPQHF TGTGCCAGCAAGAAGGGGGATACGAGCAATCAGCCCCAGCATTTT
- - TRBJ1-6 TRBV12-3/TRBV12-4 CASSPGGRSPLHF TGTGCCAGCAGCCCTGGGGGGAGGTCACCCCTCCACTTT
- - TRBJ2-1 TRBV4-3 CASSDRRVGVTREQFF TGCGCCAGCAGCGACCGGCGGGTGGGGGTTACGAGGGAGCAGTTCTTC
- - TRBJ2-2 TRBV7-9 CASSFGGGELFF TGTGCCAGCAGCTTTGGTGGCGGGGAGCTGTTTTTT
- few TRBJ2-1 TRBV9 CASSVEPLRIKGSSYNEQFF TGTGCCAGCAGCGTAGAGCCCCTCCGTATTAAGGGCAGCTCCTACAATGAGCAGTTCTTC
- - TRBJ1-1 TRBV10-3 CAISESGRGNTEAFF TGTGCCATCAGTGAGTCGGGCAGGGGTAACACTGAAGCTTTCTTT
- - TRBJ1-5 TRBV6-5 CASRPQGRGNQPQHF TGTGCCAGCAGACCCCAGGGACGTGGCAATCAGCCCCAGCATTTT
TRBD2 once TRBJ2-2 TRBV2 CASKRLAGYTGELFF TGTGCCAGCAAAAGACTAGCGGGGTACACCGGGGAGCTGTTTTTT
- once TRBJ2-1 TRBV7-3 CASRLTGELNNEQFF TGTGCCAGCAGACTTACAGGAGAATTAAACAATGAGCAGTTCTTC
TRBD1 - TRBJ1-2 TRBV2 CASSGGTGGAGKHGYTF TGTGCCAGCAGTGGGGGCACAGGGGGCGCGGGTAAACATGGCTACACCTTC
- - TRBJ1-5 TRBV4-2 CASSQVGGGSFSNQPQHF TGTGCCAGCAGCCAAGTTGGGGGGGGATCGTTTAGCAATCAGCCCCAGCATTTT
- few TRBJ1-1 TRBV30 CAWSRGWNTEAFF TGTGCCTGGAGTAGGGGGTGGAACACTGAAGCTTTCTTT
- - TRBJ1-1 TRBV4-1 CASTLRPVPNTEAFF TGCGCCAGCACCCTCCGTCCGGTTCCGAACACTGAAGCTTTCTTT
TRBD1 - TRBJ1-2 TRBV7-2 CASSSNRGLVYGYTF TGTGCCAGCAGCTCGAACAGGGGGCTGGTCTATGGCTACACCTTC
- - TRBJ2-5 TRBV7-2 CASSFFTETQYF TGTGCCAGCAGCTTTTTTACGGAGACCCAGTACTTC
- - TRBJ1-2 TRBV3-1/TRBV3-2 CASSQDRDIRRNGYTF TGTGCCAGCAGCCAAGATAGGGACATCCGCAGGAATGGCTACACCTTC
- - TRBJ1-1 TRBV5-5 CASSLQLMNTEAFF TGTGCCAGCAGCTTGCAGCTCATGAACACTGAAGCTTTCTTT
TRBD1 - TRBJ1-1 TRBV18 CASSRDSLNTEAFF TGTGCCAGCTCAAGGGACAGCCTTAACACTGAAGCTTTCTTT